This record looks at one TCR beta chain sequence and its context. The antigen it binds to is not known. The sample holds no much larger clone one base away, and base qualities are not on file. The record originates from a study of blood T cells in healthy people across ages (dated by TCRdb to between 2014 and 2016). Study-wide context: Template switching captured roughly one uniquely barcoded TCR beta cDNA molecule per two T cells in model experiments. Age-related changes in TCR beta repertoire diversity were measured in the study by deep sequencing normalized with unique cDNA molecular identifiers. Four age groups were formed from the donors: young (average approximately 16 years), middle-aged (around 41), aged (over 55) and long-lived (approximately 80). Donors of different ages were randomly distributed across sequencing lanes to avoid experimental bias. The study analyzed two additional independent replicas of 1 million unique cDNA reads from the same blood draw for two donors, one aged 18 to 30 and one aged 80 or older. The study at large found these results: Total diversity estimates from one million sequenced T cells were considered lower bounds and underestimates. Donor CMV infection status was unknown, potentially confounding age-related changes in expanded clonotypes. The long-lived group showed more naive CD4+ T cells, fewer expanded clones and increased TCR diversity than the aged group, suggesting age selection. There was a strong correlation between observed TCR beta diversity and the percentage of naive T cells measured by flow cytometry. Observed TCR beta diversity per million T cells fell roughly linearly with age, and a significant reduction was already apparent by age roughly 41. Since profiling was done on bulk unsorted PBMCs, naive and antigen-experienced compartments could not be conclusively compared.

The protocol used for the library was 5' RACE. A second PCR of about 7 to 12 cycles was run with a J-beta primer mix and a sample-barcoded 5' primer. A unique molecular identifier was introduced onto each TCR beta cDNA molecule by a template-switch 5' adaptor carrying 12 random nucleotides. Each sample yielded at least 3 million CDR3-containing paired-end reads. The Mint cDNA synthesis kit, primed by a TRBC-specific oligonucleotide, was used to synthesize first-strand cDNA from all RNA. Following uracil-DNA glycosylase treatment, all cDNA underwent a first 18-cycle PCR with the universal primers M1SS and BC2_uni_R. The source study handled its data this way. Normalization of each sample was performed by random selection of 1 million high-quality reads, each carrying a distinct molecular identifier. Instead of being binned into consensus sequences, reads with shared molecular identifiers were discarded. CDR3 identification, clonotype clustering and error correction used MiTCR with a Q25 quality threshold and the strictest error-elimination algorithm. A nonparametric unseen species model with Euler transformation was used to estimate a lower bound on total TCR beta diversity. In TCRdb, the public reads were trimmed at Q25 with fastp and aligned with MiXCR, with productive beta chains retained. Under each unique CDR3 protein, matching rows form one entry showing the most common genes and DNA. The V and J calls were not made by the authors but by TCRdb's processing. A total of some 1.8 million distinct CDR3 sequences appear in this sample, about 39% of them only once. The ten largest clonotypes hold 23% of the sample.

The CDR3 contains 13 residues, cysteine and phenylalanine counted. Here the CDR3 DNA is all that survives: 39 bases in frame from base 1. At the junction V is shortened by 3 bases and J by 7 bases, with 12 bases in between. In the germline V gene, CDR1 corresponds to SGHTA and CDR2 to FQGTGA. The donors were roughly 40 Caucasian individuals from Russia, aged about 6 to 100 years, who were systemically healthy. Ten milliliters of peripheral blood were drawn from each donor into EDTA-treated Vacutainer tubes. Ficoll-Paque density-gradient centrifugation was used to isolate PBMCs, with at least 7 million obtained per sample. Total RNA, at least 6 micrograms per sample, was extracted from PBMCs with Trizol reagent. The percentages of naive CD45RAhigh/CD27high T cells were determined by flow cytometry on a PBMC aliquot from every donor.

Sequencing was carried out using blood. The sequence was collected from a human donor in good health. The sequence is built from TRBV7-3 and TRBJ1-2; the D gene is not confidently resolved. The bases are TGTGCCAGCAGCTTGACTCAGGAGGGTGGCTACACCTTC. This translates into CASSLTQEGGYTF.